The 27 T cell receptor beta chains given below trace back to one sample, sequenced in a study of neurological immune-mediated disorders. From the 5' RACE reads, TCRdb called clonotypes with MiXCR, one entry per CDR3 protein. The data contain 50,000 to 80,000 distinct CDR3 sequences, 3.5% to 5% of them seen just once; the ten biggest clones take up around 6.9%. Sequencing input: PBMCs. These receptor sequences come from a man younger than 45 with multiple sclerosis.

This clonotype showed up many times. This sequence joins TRBV15 and TRBJ2-7, with TRBD1 as a possible D gene (5 bases). There are 14 residues in the CDR3. In germline, CDR1 is LNHNV, CDR2 YYDKDF (reference sequence). The ends were cut back, 5 bases at V and 2 bases at J, with 13 bases in the middle. Written as DNA, the CDR3 is TGTGCCACCAGCTCCTCCAGGGCCCCCTACGAGCAGTACTTC. Translated, it gives CATSSSRAPYEQYF. The whole variable domain, filled in from reference TRBV15 and TRBJ2-7, reads DAMVIQNPRYQVTQFGKPVTLSCSQTLNHNVMYWYQQKSSQAPKLLFHYYDKDFNNEADTPDNFQSRRPNTSFCFLDIRSPGLGDTAMYLCATSSSRAPYEQYFGPGTRLTVT.

The V gene is TRBV7-2, the J gene TRBJ1-2, with D possibly matching TRBD1 (5 bases). The CDR3 is 13 amino acids. Germline CDR1 and CDR2: SGHTA and FQGNSA. Trimming shortened V by 4 bases and J by 5 bases, and 11 bases separated the two germline ends. For the CDR3, the DNA is TGTGCCAGCAGCTACAGGCTTGTTTATGGCTACACCTTC. Its protein is CASSYRLVYGYTF.

This clonotype was detected many times. V and J are TRBV5-1 and TRBJ2-2, with D uncertain. CDR1 and CDR2 (germline): SGHRS, YFSETQ. This CDR3 comprises 15 residues. Trimming stripped 4 bases from V and 2 bases from J, with 12 bases between. The CDR3 DNA reads as TGCGCCAGCAGCCCTGAGTCGATTAACACCGGGGAGCTGTTTTTT. As protein: CASSPESINTGELFF.

This clonotype was recorded at least ten times. The genes are TRBV27 and TRBJ1-5; no definite D call. CDR3 length: 14 residues. Germline-derived CDR1 and CDR2 are MNHEY and SMNVEV (reference sequence). V was shortened by 5 bases and J by 7 bases, with 15 bases between the two germline ends. As DNA, the CDR3 is TGTGCCAGCAGTGGACCGGGAGGAGTCCAGCCCCAGCATTTT. This gives the protein CASSGPGGVQPQHF.

This clonotype was seen at least ten times. Here the CDR3 DNA reads TGTGCCACCAGTGATTTTGCGGACAGAGCCCGCAATGAGCAGTTCTTC. Its protein product is CATSDFADRARNEQFF. This rearrangement joins TRBV24-1 to TRBJ2-1; D possibly corresponds to TRBD1 (6 bases). This CDR3 comprises 16 residues. Germline CDR1 and CDR2: KGHDR and SFDVKD. V was clipped by 1 base and J by 6 bases, with 15 bases between them.

This clonotype has at least ten counts. This chain joins TRBV7-9 and TRBJ2-7; D possibly corresponds to TRBD1 (7 bases). The V end was cut by 5 bases, the J end by 6 bases, with 17 bases between. This CDR3 has 14 residues. Germline CDR1 is SEHNR and CDR2 is FQNEAQ (reference sequence). Written as DNA, the CDR3 is TGTGCCAGCAGCGCCCAGGGGGGTTCTATCGAGCAGTACGTC. Translating it yields CASSAQGGSIEQYV.

This clonotype was counted between two and nine times. The V and J genes are TRBV29-1 and TRBJ2-3; tentatively, D is TRBD2 (5 bases). Germline V lookup: CDR1 SQVTM, CDR2 ANQGSEA. The CDR3 sequence is 16 residues long. V was pared by 3 bases and J by 2 bases, with 18 bases between. DNA for the CDR3: TGCAGCGTTGATGCACGTGAGGGTTCGGTCACAGATACGCAGTATTTT. This gives the protein CSVDAREGSVTDTQYF.

The chain joins TRBV11-2 to TRBJ2-2, with TRBD1 matching 7 bases. The V segment lost 5 bases and the J segment 6 bases; nucleotides outside the gene matches: 6. The CDR3 contains 14 residues. Germline values: CDR1 SGHAT, CDR2 FQNNGV. CDR3 amino acids: CASSLTGSAGELFF. The CDR3 DNA reads as TGTGCCAGCAGCCTGACAGGGTCGGCCGGGGAGCTGTTTTTT.

This clonotype showed up many times. V is TRBV12-3 or TRBV12-4 and J is TRBJ2-5; TRBD2 agrees at 7 bases. This CDR3 is 15 amino acids long. Trimming took 3 bases from V and 4 from J; bases not matched to a gene: 8. Here the CDR3 DNA reads TGTGCCAGCAGTTTTGAGGGAGGGTCGGGAGAGACCCAGTACTTC. Protein sequence: CASSFEGGSGETQYF.

This clonotype was seen many times. The V and J genes are TRBV11-2 and TRBJ2-3, with a tentative D call TRBD2 (6 bases). Germline values: CDR1 SGHAT, CDR2 FQNNGV. There are 11 residues in the CDR3. Between the trimmed V and J ends, which lost 6 bases and 7 bases, there was a span of 8 bases. Here the CDR3 reads CASSRGYTQYF. CDR3 sequence (DNA): TGTGCCAGCAGTCGGGGGTATACGCAGTATTTT.

This clonotype was picked up many times. J is TRBJ1-1 and V is TRBV7-2; D ambiguous. The length of the CDR3 is 15 residues. Trimming removed 3 bases at V and 5 bases at J, with 16 bases between. Germline values: CDR1 SGHTA, CDR2 FQGNSA. The DNA of the CDR3 is TGTGCCAGCAGCTTGAGGGCCGTCCTGGGGACTGAAGCTTTCTTT. It specifies CASSLRAVLGTEAFF.

This clonotype was counted many times. V gene TRBV5-1 combines with J gene TRBJ1-6, with 8 nucleotides matching TRBD1. The germline V gene encodes CDR1 SGHRS and CDR2 YFSETQ. Germline trimming cut 1 base from V and 8 bases from J; bases unmatched to any gene: 8. The CDR3 extends over 16 amino acids. CDR3: CASSLFGQGTDSPLHF. CDR3 DNA: TGCGCCAGCAGCTTGTTCGGACAGGGTACGGATTCACCCCTCCACTTT.

At least ten counts were recorded for this clonotype. The V gene is TRBV20-1, the J gene TRBJ2-5; possible D gene TRBD2, 5 bases. CDR1 and CDR2 from the germline V gene are DFQATT and SNEGSKA (reference sequence). V gave up 6 bases and J gave up 5 bases, with 16 bases separating them. The CDR3 is made up of 13 amino acids. CDR3 loop: CSAIGRGLETQYF. CDR3 DNA: TGCAGTGCCATTGGACGGGGTCTGGAGACCCAGTACTTC.

This clonotype was observed many times. The chain couples TRBV29-1 to TRBJ2-5; possibly TRBD1 for D (6 bases). The V end was cut by 7 bases, the J end by 5 bases, with 14 bases between. There are 12 residues in the CDR3. CDR1 SQVTM and CDR2 ANQGSEA come from the germline V gene. DNA of the CDR3: TGCAGCGCCTCGACAGGCGCGGAGACCCAGTACTTC. As protein: CSASTGAETQYF. The full variable domain, its missing parts supplied by reference TRBV29-1 and TRBJ2-5, is SAVISQKPSRDICQRGTSLTIQCQVDSQVTMMFWYRQQPGQSLTLIATANQGSEATYESGFVIDKFPISRPNLTFSTLTVSNMSPEDSSIYLCSASTGAETQYFGPGTRLLVL.

This clonotype was picked up many times. This chain links TRBV10-3 with TRBJ1-1; maybe TRBD1 (6 bases). Germline CDR1 and CDR2: ENHRY and SYGVKD. The CDR3 spans 14 residues. With 10 bases removed from V and 4 bases from J, the gap between germline ends came to 19 bases. CDR3 residues: CASYREIMGTEAFF. The DNA for the CDR3 is TGTGCCAGTTACAGGGAAATAATGGGCACTGAAGCTTTCTTT.

This sequence joins TRBV2 and TRBJ2-7, with 7 bases matching TRBD1. This CDR3 region has 14 residues. Per germline, CDR1 SNHLY and CDR2 FYNNEI. V shed 5 bases and J 0 bases; nucleotides not matched to a gene: 4. Written as DNA, the CDR3 is TGTGCCAGCAGTCGACAGGGCCTCTCCTACGAGCAGTACTTC. Protein product: CASSRQGLSYEQYF.

In this sample, this clonotype turned up many times. The rearrangement uses TRBV4-1 and TRBJ1-5; perhaps TRBD1 as D (6 bases). Germline V CDR1 and CDR2: MGHRA, YSYEKL. Between the trimmed V and J ends, which lost 4 bases and 10 bases, there was a span of 23 bases. This CDR3 is 16 amino acids long. CDR3 DNA sequence: TGCGCCAGCAGCCCATTCCGTGGGGGGTACAGGGTACCCCAGCATTTT. Translation: CASSPFRGGYRVPQHF.

Ten or more counts support this clonotype. The J gene is TRBJ1-5, the V gene TRBV7-8; no reliable D call. The V gene's germline CDR1 is SGHVS and CDR2 FQNEAQ. V gave up 2 bases and J gave up 4 bases, with 12 bases separating them. This CDR3 has 15 amino acids. CDR3 DNA: TGTGCCAGCAGCTTACGTCTAGGTGGAAATCAGCCCCAGCATTTT. This encodes CASSLRLGGNQPQHF. The full variable domain, completed using reference TRBV7-8 and TRBJ1-5, is GAGVSQSPRYKVAKRGQDVALRCDPISGHVSLFWYQQALGQGPEFLTYFQNEAQLDKSGLPSDRFFAERPEGSVSTLKIQRTQQEDSAVYLCASSLRLGGNQPQHFGDGTRLSIL.

Ten or more counts support this clonotype. This chain connects TRBV30 to TRBJ1-5; D uncertain. Germline CDR1 GTSNPN, CDR2 SVGIG (reference sequence). The V end lost 3 bases, the J end lost 6 bases, and 12 bases lay between the germline ends. This CDR3 spans 13 amino acids. The CDR3 spells CAWRKGLGQPQHF. CDR3 DNA sequence: TGTGCCTGGAGGAAAGGGCTGGGTCAGCCCCAGCATTTT.

In this sample, this clonotype turned up many times. The chain employs TRBV20-1 and TRBJ1-1; 7 nucleotides match TRBD1. The trim removed 6 bases at V and 10 bases at J, leaving 11 bases unmatched. In germline, CDR1 is DFQATT, CDR2 SNEGSKA (reference sequence). The CDR3 has 12 residues. CDR3 sequence (DNA): TGCAGTGCCGGTTTCGGACAGGAGGGAGCTTTCTTT. Translating gives CSAGFGQEGAFF.

This clonotype was counted between two and nine times. The V call is TRBV20-1, the J call TRBJ2-3, with D perhaps TRBD2 (5 bases). Trimming shortened V by 6 bases and J by 4 bases, and 17 bases separated the two germline ends. The CDR3 length is 14 residues. CDR1 and CDR2 from the germline V gene are DFQATT and SNEGSKA (reference sequence). CDR3 residues: CSAEAGLAPDTQYF. CDR3 nucleotides: TGCAGTGCCGAAGCTGGCCTAGCTCCAGATACGCAGTATTTT.

The chain recombines TRBV19 with TRBJ1-5; the D is unclear. Germline assignment: CDR1 LNHDA and CDR2 SQIVND (reference sequence). V gave up 5 bases and J gave up 9 bases, with 11 bases separating them. This CDR3 is 12 amino acids long. The CDR3 sequence is CASSPPGRPQHF. In DNA, the CDR3 is TGTGCCAGTAGTCCCCCAGGAAGGCCCCAGCATTTT.

This clonotype was seen repeatedly, ten times or more. CDR3 DNA: TGCGCCAGCAGCCAAGATAGTACGAAGAACAGGCCGAACTCTGGAAACACCATATATTTT. This codes for CASSQDSTKNRPNSGNTIYF. The rearrangement joins TRBV4-1 to TRBJ1-3; a possible D gene is TRBD1 (5 bases). The germline CDR1 and CDR2 sequences are MGHRA and YSYEKL. The CDR3 sequence is 20 residues long. V dropped 0 bases and J dropped 0 bases, with 21 bases sitting between them.

V is TRBV3-1 and J is TRBJ2-1; TRBD1 matches 7 bases. CDR3 length: 13 residues. V lost 6 bases, J lost 3 bases, and 2 bases stayed unmatched. Germline assignment: CDR1 LGHDT and CDR2 YNNKEL (reference sequence). The CDR3 loop is CASRRDSYNEQFF. The CDR3 region has the DNA TGTGCCAGCAGGAGGGACAGCTACAATGAGCAGTTCTTC.

This clonotype was seen at least ten times. The V gene is TRBV5-6, the J gene TRBJ2-1; D possibly corresponds to TRBD2 (5 bases). V lost 1 base and J lost 0, with 8 bases in between. This CDR3 has 15 amino acids. Looked up from germline, CDR1 is SGHDT and CDR2 is YYEEEE. CDR3 protein: CASSLPGSSYNEQFF. Here the CDR3 DNA reads TGTGCCAGCAGCTTGCCGGGGAGCTCCTACAATGAGCAGTTCTTC.

This clonotype has ten or more counts. The chain employs TRBV11-2 and TRBJ1-3; the match to TRBD1 covers 8 bases. Germline V gives CDR1 SGHAT, CDR2 FQNNGV. J lost 8 bases, V lost 4 bases, and 7 bases had no gene match. The length of the CDR3 is 14 residues. The CDR3 nucleotides read TGTGCCAGCAGCTCCTCGCAGGGGGCGGACACCATATATTTT. It yields the protein CASSSSQGADTIYF.

As regards this clonotype: The junction does not match germline at one end; this may be a read error. J is TRBJ1-6 and V is TRBV7-9; the D gene is possibly TRBD1 (5 bases). There are 15 residues in the CDR3. The germline V gene has CDR1 SEHNR and CDR2 FQNEAQ (reference sequence). The DNA for the CDR3 is TGTGCCAGCAGCTTAGAGCAGGGTGGGAATTCACCCCTCAACTTT. This gives the protein CASSLEQGGNSPLNF.